One and the same sample provided the 21 T cell receptor beta chains below, sequenced in a study of technical replicates of blood from a few donors. Repertoires were generated with immunoSEQ multiplex PCR, while TCRdb's copy carries only in-frame clones and drops some. The sample shows tens of thousands of clones, over 85% of them seen only once. The specimen sequenced was PBMCs. The receptor source for this set is a human donor in good health. Some clones in this sample may be carry-over from other donors' samples.

Written as DNA, the CDR3 is TGCAGCGCCAAAATTGGGCGGGGACGTGAAAAACTGTTTTTT. Translated: CSAKIGRGREKLFF. The V gene is TRBV29-1, the J gene TRBJ1-4; maybe TRBD1 (5 bases). V lost 7 bases and J 7 bases, leaving 19 bases between the germline ends. Germline-derived CDR1 and CDR2 are SQVTM and ANQGSEA. This CDR3 contains 14 residues.

The chain employs TRBV6-1 and TRBJ1-2; 8 bases match TRBD1. The CDR3 consists of 13 residues. Germline CDR1 is MNHNS and CDR2 is SASEGT. V dropped 0 bases and J dropped 7; count of bases not matched to a gene: 1. The CDR3 DNA sequence: TGTGCCAGCAGTGAAGCCCAGGGGGCTGGCTACACCTTC. Its translation is CASSEAQGAGYTF.

Only a few counts were recorded for this clone. The CDR3 reads CASSLWGVSLGSHEQFF. Here the CDR3 DNA reads TGCGCCAGCAGCTTGTGGGGGGTAAGCCTTGGGTCTCATGAGCAGTTCTTC. J is TRBJ2-1 and V is TRBV5-1; TRBD2 is a possible D gene (6 bases). Germline V gene lookup returns CDR1 SGHRS and CDR2 YFSETQ. V dropped 1 base and J dropped 8 bases, with 22 bases sitting between them. This CDR3 spans 17 amino acids. Full variable domain (missing parts from reference TRBV5-1 and TRBJ2-1): KAGVTQTPRYLIKTRGQQVTLSCSPISGHRSVSWYQQTPGQGLQFLFEYFSETQRNKGNFPGRFSGRQFSNSRSEMNVSTLELGDSALYLCASSLWGVSLGSHEQFFGPGTRLTVL.

The rearrangement uses TRBV5-1 and TRBJ2-1, with 8 bases that match TRBD1. The germline CDR1 and CDR2 sequences are SGHRS and YFSETQ. With V trimmed by 3 bases and J by 5 bases, 1 base remained unmatched. This CDR3 region has 13 residues. The CDR3 sequence: CASSWTGNNEQFF. Written as DNA, the CDR3 is TGCGCCAGCAGCTGGACAGGGAACAATGAGCAGTTCTTC.

The chain employs TRBV11-3 and TRBJ2-7; TRBD1 matches at 7 bases. V trimming: 5 bases; J trimming: 5 bases; junction bases outside the gene matches: 9. Germline CDR1 reads SGHNT; CDR2 reads YENEEA. The CDR3 has 14 amino acids. CDR3 sequence: CASSQTGTEDEQYF. The DNA of the CDR3 is TGTGCCAGCAGCCAAACCGGGACAGAGGACGAGCAGTACTTC.

V gene TRBV21-1 combines with J gene TRBJ2-1; the D call TRBD2 from the table was never checked on the DNA. TRBV21-1 is termed a pseudogene. CDR3 length equals 16 residues. The CDR3 coding sequence is TGTGCCAGCAGCAAAGTTCCTAGCGGGATCTACAATGAGCAGTTCTTC. It translates to CASSKVPSGIYNEQFF.

The CDR3 DNA reads TGTGCCAGCAGTTACTCGTCGGTAGGACAGGCCTACGAGCAGTACTTC. This translates into CASSYSSVGQAYEQYF. This chain links TRBV6-5 with TRBJ2-7; 7 bases match TRBD1. The CDR3 consists of 16 residues. Trimming took 0 bases from V and 2 from J; bases not matched to a gene: 7. From germline, CDR1 is MNHEY and CDR2 SVGAGI.

The chain is built from TRBV19 and TRBJ2-7, with 8 bases lining up with TRBD2. V lost 5 bases to trimming and J lost 3 bases; unmatched junction nucleotides: 15. This CDR3 has 17 amino acids. The germline V gene encodes CDR1 LNHDA and CDR2 SQIVND (reference sequence). In DNA, the CDR3 is TGTGCCAGTAGTCCCTACGGGGGGGGCGGGAATATCTACGAGCAGTACTTC. This gives the protein CASSPYGGGGNIYEQYF.

The chain couples TRBV20-1 to TRBJ1-1; D is undetermined. This CDR3 spans 11 amino acids. V shed 6 bases and J shed 0 bases, with 5 bases lying between them. CDR1 and CDR2 (germline): DFQATT, SNEGSKA (reference sequence). The chain's CDR3 is CSARVNTEAFF. The CDR3 coding sequence is TGCAGTGCACGGGTGAACACTGAAGCTTTCTTT.

This chain connects TRBV4-3 to TRBJ2-3, with TRBD2 as a possible D gene (6 bases). Trimming cost V 4 bases and J 4 bases, with 15 bases left between them. The CDR3 contains 15 residues. In germline, CDR1 is LGHNA, CDR2 YSLEER. The CDR3 DNA reads as TGCGCCAGCAGCCCCAGCGGGTTCGGCGCAGATACGCAGTATTTT. This sequence encodes CASSPSGFGADTQYF.

The chain carries TRBV12-5 and TRBJ2-3; D perhaps matches TRBD2 (5 bases). The V gene's germline CDR1 is LGHNT and CDR2 FRNRAP. The CDR3 totals 16 residues. Trimming cost V 5 bases and J 4 bases, with 19 bases left between them. For the CDR3, the DNA is TGTGCTAGTGGTCCCTCCCGAGGGCTAAGTCCAGATACGCAGTATTTT. Translating gives CASGPSRGLSPDTQYF.

Only one count was recorded for this clone. The rearrangement joins TRBV5-4 to TRBJ2-2; 8 bases line up with TRBD1. This CDR3 comprises 16 residues. V shed 4 bases, J shed 4 bases, and the junction held 9 bases outside the gene matches. CDR1 and CDR2 from the germline V gene are SGHNT and YYREEE (reference sequence). This CDR3 is CASSTPDRGATGELFF. The CDR3 coding sequence is TGTGCCAGCAGCACGCCCGACAGGGGCGCCACCGGGGAGCTGTTTTTT. Combining the CDR3 with reference TRBV5-4 and TRBJ2-2 gives the whole variable domain ETGVTQSPTHLIKTRGQQVTLRCSSQSGHNTVSWYQQALGQGPQFIFQYYREEENGRGNFPPRFSGLQFPNYSSELNVNALELDDSALYLCASSTPDRGATGELFFGEGSRLTVL.

J is TRBJ2-5 and V is TRBV18; the D is unclear. Germline V gene lookup returns CDR1 KGHSH and CDR2 LQKENI. The CDR3 has 14 residues. V was pared by 2 bases and J by 5 bases, with 12 bases between. The CDR3, as DNA: TGTGCCAGCTCACCAGTTTCCGAGGAGGAGACCCAGTACTTC. Its translation is CASSPVSEEETQYF.

The V gene is TRBV29-1, the J gene TRBJ1-2, with D unclear. V was pared by 6 bases and J by 4 bases, with 12 bases between. From germline, CDR1 is SQVTM and CDR2 ANQGSEA. The CDR3 has 12 residues. This CDR3 is CSVERSIYGYTF. Written as DNA, the CDR3 is TGCAGCGTGGAGCGGTCTATCTATGGCTACACCTTC.

J is TRBJ2-5 and V is TRBV29-1; the match to TRBD1 covers 11 bases. The CDR3 runs to 16 residues. CDR1 and CDR2 (germline): SQVTM, ANQGSEA. The ends lost 4 bases at V and 9 bases at J; junction bases unmatched: 16. The CDR3, as DNA: TGCAGCGTTGGTGGCGGATTTGGGACAGGGGGTTTGTCCCAGTACTTC. Translation gives CSVGGGFGTGGLSQYF.

In DNA, the CDR3 is TGTGCCAGCAGCGGAAACAGCCGCAATCAGCCCCAGCATTTT. Translating gives CASSGNSRNQPQHF. The gene calls are TRBV2 and TRBJ1-5; D not resolved. This CDR3 has 14 residues. Trimming removed 6 bases at V and 2 bases at J, with 11 bases between. The germline V gene has CDR1 SNHLY and CDR2 FYNNEI. The variable domain in full, completed from reference TRBV2 and TRBJ1-5, reads EPEVTQTPSHQVTQMGQEVILRCVPISNHLYFYWYRQILGQKVEFLVSFYNNEISEKSEIFDDQFSVERPDGSNFTLKIRSTKLEDSAMYFCASSGNSRNQPQHFGDGTRLSIL.

The chain carries TRBV5-4 and TRBJ2-1; maybe TRBD2 (9 bases). V shed 4 bases and J shed 5 bases, with 16 bases lying between them. The length of the CDR3 is 15 residues. Germline V lookup: CDR1 SGHNT, CDR2 YYREEE (reference sequence). The CDR3 reads CASSHLAGQDNEQFF. CDR3 DNA sequence: TGTGCCAGCAGCCACCTAGCGGGACAGGACAATGAGCAGTTCTTC.

This rearrangement joins TRBV29-1 to TRBJ2-1, with 16 bases that match TRBD2. The CDR3 is made up of 17 amino acids. The trim removed 6 bases at V and 0 bases at J, leaving 5 bases unmatched. Germline loops: CDR1 SQVTM, CDR2 ANQGSEA. The CDR3 protein is CSVGTSGRAFSYNEQFF. For the CDR3, the DNA is TGCAGCGTAGGGACTAGCGGGAGGGCCTTCTCCTACAATGAGCAGTTCTTC.

The chain uses TRBV7-2 and TRBJ1-5; D is undetermined. The V end was cut by 7 bases, the J end by 0 bases, with 16 bases between. Germline lookup yields CDR1 SGHTA and CDR2 FQGNSA. The CDR3 loop spans 16 amino acids. Written as DNA, the CDR3 is TGTGCCAGCACTCTAGCGTCGGCGTATAGCAATCAGCCCCAGCATTTT. Translation: CASTLASAYSNQPQHF.

This clone appeared a single time. The chain is built from TRBV2 and TRBJ1-6; TRBD1 aligns across 8 bases. The length of the CDR3 is 15 residues. Trimming at V came to 7 bases and at J to 4 bases, leaving 6 bases not matched to a gene. Germline V gene lookup returns CDR1 SNHLY and CDR2 FYNNEI. The CDR3 bases are TGTGCCAGCACCCCGACAGGGGCGTATAATTCACCCCTCCACTTT. It encodes CASTPTGAYNSPLHF.

The chain couples TRBV7-2 to TRBJ2-3, with D perhaps TRBD1 (6 bases). V lost 4 bases, J lost 5 bases, and 10 bases lay in between. Germline V gene data show CDR1 as SGHTA and CDR2 as FQGNSA. The CDR3 totals 13 residues. In nucleotides, the CDR3 is TGTGCCAGCAGCTCGAGAGGGGGAGATACGCAGTATTTT. It encodes CASSSRGGDTQYF.